The T cell receptor (beta chain) described here comes from a study of blood T cell repertoires in COVID-19. Across the whole study: T cells, B-cell-depleted T cells, or PBMCs supplied cDNA or gDNA.

The authors' processing: Reference gene primer amplification yielded estimated nucleated cell counts. Method: immunoSEQ multiplex PCR; TCRdb's copy keeps in-frame clones and lacks some. Clone size and the V and J calls come from that table; the DNA yielded D and trimming. This table holds about 69,000 clones, roughly 73% found once. Trimming stripped 1 base from V and 4 bases from J, with 10 bases between. CDR1 and CDR2 from the germline V gene are KGHSH and LQKENI. This CDR3 is 14 amino acids long. This chain connects TRBV18 to TRBJ2-5; TRBD1 might be the D (6 bases). Sequencing was carried out using peripheral blood. The receptor was isolated from a human donor in a cohort sampled during active COVID-19. Here the CDR3 reads CASSPQQGRETQYF. Written as DNA, the CDR3 is TGTGCCAGCTCACCACAACAGGGTAGAGAGACCCAGTACTTC. The variable domain in full, completed from reference TRBV18 and TRBJ2-5, reads NAGVMQNPRHLVRRRGQEARLRCSPMKGHSHVYWYRQLPEEGLKFMVYLQKENIIDESGMPKERFSAEFPKEGPSILRIQQVVRGDSAAYFCASSPQQGRETQYFGPGTRLLVL.